Sequencing of this T cell receptor beta chain was carried out in a study of T cell responses to AZD1222 COVID-19 vaccine. Overall study results and limits: Spike-specific TCR breadth and depth were elevated following two AZD1222 doses.

With regard to this clone: Antigen: not known.

Libraries were prepared by immunoSEQ multiplex PCR; TCRdb keeps only in-frame clonotypes and omits some of them. The data show about 120,000 clones, almost 95% seen once. The CDR3 has 15 amino acids. The germline gives CDR1 SGHTA, CDR2 FQGNSA. V dropped 5 bases and J dropped 5; count of bases not matched to a gene: 8. The rearrangement joins TRBV7-2 to TRBJ2-2, with 7 bases matching TRBD2. This sequence originates from an adult who received the AZD1222 COVID-19 vaccine. The sample consisted of peripheral blood, taken 28 days after the second AZD1222 dose. The CDR3: CASSVAGVKTGELFF. DNA of the CDR3: TGTGCCAGCAGCGTGGCGGGAGTTAAGACCGGGGAGCTGTTTTTT.